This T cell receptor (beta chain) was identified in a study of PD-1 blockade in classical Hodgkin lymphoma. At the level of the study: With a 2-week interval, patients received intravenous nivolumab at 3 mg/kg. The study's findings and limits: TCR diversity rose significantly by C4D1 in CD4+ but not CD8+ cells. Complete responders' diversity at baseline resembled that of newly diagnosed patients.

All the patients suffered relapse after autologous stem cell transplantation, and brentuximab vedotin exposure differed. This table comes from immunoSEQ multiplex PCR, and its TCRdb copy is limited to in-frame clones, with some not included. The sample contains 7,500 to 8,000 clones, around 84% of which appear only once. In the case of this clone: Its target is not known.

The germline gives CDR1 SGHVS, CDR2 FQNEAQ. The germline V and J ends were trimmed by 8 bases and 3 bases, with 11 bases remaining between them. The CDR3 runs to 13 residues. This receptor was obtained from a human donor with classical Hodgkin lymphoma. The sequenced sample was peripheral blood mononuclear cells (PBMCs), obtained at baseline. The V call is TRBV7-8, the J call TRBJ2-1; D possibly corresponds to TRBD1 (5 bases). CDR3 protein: CASFQGNYNEQFF. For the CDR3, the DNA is TGTGCCAGCTTCCAGGGAAACTACAATGAGCAGTTCTTC.